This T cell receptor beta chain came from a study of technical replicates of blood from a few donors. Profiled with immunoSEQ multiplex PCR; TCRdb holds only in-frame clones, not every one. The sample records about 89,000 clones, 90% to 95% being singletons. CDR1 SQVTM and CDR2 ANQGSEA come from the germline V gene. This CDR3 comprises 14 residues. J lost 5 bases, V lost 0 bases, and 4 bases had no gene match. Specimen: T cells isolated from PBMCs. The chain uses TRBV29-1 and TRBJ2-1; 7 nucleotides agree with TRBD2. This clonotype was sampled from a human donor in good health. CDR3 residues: CSVEEASGDNEQFF. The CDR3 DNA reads TGCAGCGTTGAAGAGGCTAGCGGAGACAATGAGCAGTTCTTC.